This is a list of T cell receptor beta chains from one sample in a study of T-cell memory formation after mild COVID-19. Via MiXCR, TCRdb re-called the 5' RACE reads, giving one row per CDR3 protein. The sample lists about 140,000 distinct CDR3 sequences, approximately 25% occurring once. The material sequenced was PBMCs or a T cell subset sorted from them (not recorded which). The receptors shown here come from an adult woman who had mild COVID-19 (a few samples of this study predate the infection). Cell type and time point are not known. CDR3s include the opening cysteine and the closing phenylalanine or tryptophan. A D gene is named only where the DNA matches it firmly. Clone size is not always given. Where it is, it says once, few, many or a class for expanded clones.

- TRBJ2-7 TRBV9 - CASSVGGTGVGYEQYF TGTGCCAGCAGCGTAGGCGGGACTGGGGTTGGATACGAGCAGTACTTC
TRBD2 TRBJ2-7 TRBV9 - CASSVGLAGEAYEQYF TGTGCCAGCAGCGTGGGACTAGCGGGGGAAGCCTACGAGCAGTACTTC
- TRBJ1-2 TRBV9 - CASSVGVQRDGYTF TGTGCCAGCAGCGTAGGGGTACAGCGGGATGGCTACACCTTC
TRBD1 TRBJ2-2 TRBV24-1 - CATSATGQGVGELFF TGTGCCACCAGTGCTACGGGACAGGGTGTCGGGGAGCTGTTTTTT
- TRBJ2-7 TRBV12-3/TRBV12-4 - CASSFLGSGYEQYF TGTGCCAGCAGTTTCCTGGGCTCCGGCTACGAGCAGTACTTC
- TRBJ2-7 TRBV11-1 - CASSSSRGGFYEQYF TGTGCCAGCAGTTCTTCCAGAGGGGGATTCTACGAGCAGTACTTC
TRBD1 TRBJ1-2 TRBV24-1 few CATSDSDRGKGYGYTF TGTGCCACCAGTGATTCCGACAGGGGGAAGGGCTATGGCTACACCTTC
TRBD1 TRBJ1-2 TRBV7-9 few CASSPAPRTGYGYTF TGTGCCAGCAGCCCAGCCCCCCGGACAGGGTACGGCTACACCTTC
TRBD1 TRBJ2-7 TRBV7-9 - CASSPIPGQGVSYEQYF TGTGCCAGCAGCCCAATCCCTGGGCAGGGGGTCTCCTACGAGCAGTACTTC
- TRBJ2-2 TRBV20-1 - CSAPWDTGELFF TGCAGTGCTCCCTGGGACACCGGGGAGCTGTTTTTT
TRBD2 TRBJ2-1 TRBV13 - CASSTSGGYNEQFF TGTGCCAGCAGCACTAGCGGGGGGTACAATGAGCAGTTCTTC
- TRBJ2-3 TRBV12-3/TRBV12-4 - CASSFGQGTSTDTQYF TGTGCCAGCAGTTTCGGGCAGGGGACTAGCACAGATACGCAGTATTTT
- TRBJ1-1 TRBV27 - CASSWQGMNTEAFF TGTGCCAGCAGTTGGCAGGGCATGAACACTGAAGCTTTCTTT
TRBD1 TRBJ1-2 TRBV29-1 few CSVGTGGLGYGYTF TGCAGCGTGGGGACAGGGGGATTGGGATATGGCTACACCTTC
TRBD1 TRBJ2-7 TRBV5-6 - CASRKVGDSLYEQYF TGTGCCAGCAGGAAGGTAGGGGACAGCCTTTACGAGCAGTACTTC
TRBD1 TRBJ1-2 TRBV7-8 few CASSLDRTGVNYGYTF TGTGCCAGCAGCTTAGACAGGACAGGTGTCAACTATGGCTACACCTTC
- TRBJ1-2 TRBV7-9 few CASSPGQNYGYTF TGTGCCAGCAGCCCTGGCCAGAACTATGGCTACACCTTC
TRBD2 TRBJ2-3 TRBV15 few CATTNRGDGTDTQYF TGTGCCACCACCAACCGGGGGGACGGCACAGATACGCAGTATTTT
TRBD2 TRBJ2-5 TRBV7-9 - CASSLSGGQETQYF TGTGCCAGCAGCTTGAGCGGGGGCCAAGAGACCCAGTACTTC
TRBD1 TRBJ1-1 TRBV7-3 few CASSPGTGVPEAFF TGTGCCAGCAGCCCCGGGACAGGGGTTCCTGAAGCTTTCTTT
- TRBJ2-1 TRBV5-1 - CASSLAWAGEWDEQFF TGCGCCAGCAGCTTGGCCTGGGCAGGGGAGTGGGATGAGCAGTTCTTC
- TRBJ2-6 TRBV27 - CASRVTGTGANVLTF TGTGCCAGCAGGGTAACAGGGACCGGGGCCAACGTCCTGACTTTC
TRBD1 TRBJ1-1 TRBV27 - CASSTRWDRTLGTNTEAFF TGTGCCAGCAGTACACGATGGGACAGGACCCTGGGGACGAACACTGAAGCTTTCTTT
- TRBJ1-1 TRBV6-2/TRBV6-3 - CASSLWVGNTEAFF TGTGCCAGCAGTTTATGGGTTGGCAACACTGAAGCTTTCTTT
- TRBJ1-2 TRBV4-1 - CASSRDIAGYGYTF TGCGCCAGCAGCCGGGACATCGCCGGCTATGGCTACACCTTC
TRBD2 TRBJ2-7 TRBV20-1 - CSARGEAGRSYEQYF TGCAGTGCTAGGGGGGAAGCGGGGCGATCCTACGAGCAGTACTTC
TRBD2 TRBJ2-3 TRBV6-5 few CASKVSGGRTDTQYF TGTGCCAGCAAGGTTAGCGGGGGCCGCACAGATACGCAGTATTTT
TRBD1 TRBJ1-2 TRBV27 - CASSLHHIITGGNYGYTF TGTGCCAGCAGCCTTCATCACATCATCACAGGGGGCAACTATGGCTACACCTTC
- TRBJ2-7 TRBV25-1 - CASSGPGTGSYEQYF TGTGCCAGCAGTGGGCCCGGGACGGGCTCCTACGAGCAGTACTTC
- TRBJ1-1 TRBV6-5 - CASSYSEVAVTEAFF TGTGCCAGCAGTTACTCGGAGGTAGCAGTCACTGAAGCTTTCTTT
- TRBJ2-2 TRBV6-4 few CASSEGSPDGTGELFF TGTGCCAGCAGTGAAGGGAGCCCCGATGGCACCGGGGAGCTGTTTTTT
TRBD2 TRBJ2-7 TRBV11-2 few CASSSPGGNIYEQYF TGTGCCAGCAGCTCCCCGGGAGGGAATATCTACGAGCAGTACTTC
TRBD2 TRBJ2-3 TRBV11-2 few CASSLGRFGQRELDTQYF TGTGCCAGCAGCTTAGGGCGCTTTGGCCAGCGGGAGTTAGATACGCAGTATTTT
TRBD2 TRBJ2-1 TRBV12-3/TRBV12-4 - CASSPSGATYNEQFF TGTGCCAGCAGCCCTAGCGGGGCTACCTACAATGAGCAGTTCTTC
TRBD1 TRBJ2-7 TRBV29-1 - CSYRGYAFEQYF TGCAGCTACAGGGGGTATGCCTTCGAGCAGTACTTC
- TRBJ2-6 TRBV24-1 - CATSDLRGSISGANVLTF TGTGCCACCAGTGATTTGCGCGGCAGTATCTCTGGGGCCAACGTCCTGACTTTC
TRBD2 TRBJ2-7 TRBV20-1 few CSAEDPLAGAYEQYF TGCAGTGCTGAGGACCCACTAGCGGGAGCTTACGAGCAGTACTTC
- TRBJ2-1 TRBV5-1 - CASSLVSSYNEQFF TGCGCCAGCAGCTTGGTTAGCTCCTACAATGAGCAGTTCTTC
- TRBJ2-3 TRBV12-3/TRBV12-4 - CASSLGDTDTQYF TGTGCCAGCAGTTTAGGGGACACAGATACGCAGTATTTT
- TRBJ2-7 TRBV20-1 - CSARVPDRLYEQYF TGCAGTGCTAGAGTACCTGACAGGCTCTACGAGCAGTACTTC
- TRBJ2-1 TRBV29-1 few CSVAQGPAREQFF TGCAGCGTCGCCCAGGGCCCGGCCAGGGAGCAGTTCTTC
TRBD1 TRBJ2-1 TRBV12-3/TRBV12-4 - CASSSPGQGANEQFF TGTGCCAGCAGTTCGCCGGGACAGGGAGCCAATGAGCAGTTCTTC
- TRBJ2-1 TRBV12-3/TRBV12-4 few CASSFTASSYNEQFF TGTGCCAGCAGTTTTACTGCTAGCTCCTACAATGAGCAGTTCTTC
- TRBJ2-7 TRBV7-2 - CASSSLAAGSYEQYF TGTGCCAGCAGCTCCCTGGCGGCCGGGTCCTACGAGCAGTACTTC
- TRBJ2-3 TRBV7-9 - CASSPHSTDTQYF TGTGCCAGCAGCCCCCACAGCACAGATACGCAGTATTTT